This T cell receptor (beta chain) was captured by sequencing in a study of untreated major depressive disorder. Assay: immunoSEQ multiplex PCR; the TCRdb copy retains only in-frame clones and omits some. This table has 15,000 to 20,000 clones, about 84% appearing once. V was clipped by 6 bases and J by 2 bases; unmatched bases: 9. Germline V gene sequence: CDR1 MDHEN, CDR2 SYDVKM. The CDR3 contains 15 residues. The chain is built from TRBV28 and TRBJ2-7, with 8 bases fitting TRBD1. This TCR derives from a woman aged 30 to 39 in good health. The specimen sequenced was CD4+ T cells from PBMCs. CDR3 sequence reads: CASRPTGGVAYEQYF. CDR3 nucleotide sequence: TGTGCCAGCAGGCCCACAGGGGGTGTCGCCTACGAGCAGTACTTC.